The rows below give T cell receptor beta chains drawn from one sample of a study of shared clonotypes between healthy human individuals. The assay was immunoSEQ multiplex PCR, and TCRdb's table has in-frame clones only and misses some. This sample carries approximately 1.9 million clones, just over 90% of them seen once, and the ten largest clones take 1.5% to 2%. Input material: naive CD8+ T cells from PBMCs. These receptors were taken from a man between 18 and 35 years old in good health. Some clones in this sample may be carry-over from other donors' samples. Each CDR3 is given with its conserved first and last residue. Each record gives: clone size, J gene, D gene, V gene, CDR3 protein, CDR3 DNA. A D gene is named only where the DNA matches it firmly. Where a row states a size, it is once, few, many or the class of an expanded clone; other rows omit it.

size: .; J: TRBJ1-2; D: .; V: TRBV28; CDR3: CASTQAGAGGYTF; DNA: TGTGCCAGCACCCAAGCTGGGGCAGGGGGCTACACCTTC
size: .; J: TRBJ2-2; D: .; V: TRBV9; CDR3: CASSDLSGYTGELFF; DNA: TGTGCCAGCAGCGACCTCTCAGGGTACACCGGGGAGCTGTTTTTT
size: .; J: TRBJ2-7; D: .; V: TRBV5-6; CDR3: CASSLSEQYF; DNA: TGTGCCAGCAGCTTATCCGAGCAGTACTTC
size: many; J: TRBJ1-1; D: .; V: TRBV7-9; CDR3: CASSESMTEAFF; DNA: TGTGCCAGCAGCGAGTCCATGACTGAAGCTTTCTTT
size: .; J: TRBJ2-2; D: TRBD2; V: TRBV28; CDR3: CASSAPFRYPSTSGNSGELFF; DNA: TGTGCCAGCAGTGCTCCCTTCCGCTACCCCAGCACTAGCGGGAATTCCGGGGAGCTGTTTTTT
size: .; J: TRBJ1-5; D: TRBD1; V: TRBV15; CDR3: CATSKHRGWGYSNQPQHF; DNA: TGTGCCACCAGCAAACACAGGGGTTGGGGCTATAGCAATCAGCCCCAGCATTTT
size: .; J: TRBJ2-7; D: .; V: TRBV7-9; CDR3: CASSAQNYEQYF; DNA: TGTGCCAGCAGCGCACAAAATTACGAGCAGTACTTC
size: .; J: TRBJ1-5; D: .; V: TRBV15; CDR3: CATSRTIRQPQHF; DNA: TGTGCCACCAGCAGGACCATCAGGCAGCCCCAGCATTTT
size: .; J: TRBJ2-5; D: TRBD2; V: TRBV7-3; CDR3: CASSSRDYPETQYF; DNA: TGTGCCAGCAGCTCCCGGGACTACCCAGAGACCCAGTACTTC
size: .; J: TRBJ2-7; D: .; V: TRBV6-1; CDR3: CASKLRALTPYEQYF; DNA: TGTGCCAGCAAGCTACGGGCCCTAACCCCCTACGAGCAGTACTTC